One and the same sample provided the 6 T cell receptor beta chains below, sequenced in a study of cytomegalovirus exposure and HLA in healthy donors. A multiplex PCR was run with 60 Vbeta primers and 13 Jbeta primers. TCRdb keeps only in-frame clones here, not all; method: immunoSEQ multiplex PCR. The specimen's table records 100,000 to 150,000 clones. The sequenced material came from PBMCs. The source of these receptors is a woman in her thirties or forties in good health and CMV-seronegative.

This chain connects TRBV11-2 to TRBJ2-2; D possibly corresponds to TRBD2 (5 bases). Trimming left V 2 bases short and J 6 bases short, with 7 bases between. The CDR3 contains 13 residues. Germline lookup yields CDR1 SGHAT and CDR2 FQNNGV. CDR3 bases: TGTGCCAGCAGCTTATCAGCGGCCGGGGAGCTGTTTTTT. Its protein is CASSLSAAGELFF.

The J gene is TRBJ2-1, the V gene TRBV5-1; D is perhaps TRBD1 (6 bases). CDR3 length: 12 amino acids. Germline lookup yields CDR1 SGHRS and CDR2 YFSETQ. V lost 2 bases and J lost 8, with 8 bases in between. CDR3 in DNA: TGCGCCAGCAGCTTACAGGGTGATGAGCAGTTCTTC. Residues: CASSLQGDEQFF.

V usage is TRBV14 and J usage is TRBJ1-5; no definite D call. The V end lost 5 bases, the J end lost 5 bases, and 13 bases lay between the germline ends. The germline CDR1 and CDR2 sequences are SGHDN and FVKESK. The CDR3 sequence is 14 residues long. The CDR3 region has the DNA TGTGCCAGCAGCGAGACTGGCTCATATCAGCCCCAGCATTTT. Translating gives CASSETGSYQPQHF.

The genes are TRBV11-2 and TRBJ2-1; tentative D call: TRBD2 (6 bases). This CDR3 has 17 amino acids. Looked up from germline, CDR1 is SGHAT and CDR2 is FQNNGV. V was trimmed by 5 bases and J by 5 bases, leaving 22 bases between them. This chain's CDR3 is CASSLDWTAGYNNEQFF. The CDR3, as DNA: TGTGCCAGCAGCCTGGACTGGACGGCGGGATACAACAATGAGCAGTTCTTC.

This chain uses TRBV6-5 with TRBJ1-4; no reliable D call. Trimming cost V 5 bases and J 8 bases, with 9 bases left between them. The length of the CDR3 is 12 residues. Germline V gene sequence: CDR1 MNHEY, CDR2 SVGAGI. In nucleotides, the CDR3 is TGTGCCAGCAGTACCCTCGGGGAAAAACTGTTTTTT. Encoded protein: CASSTLGEKLFF.

The V and J genes are TRBV5-4 and TRBJ1-2, with D hard to call. V was cut by 0 bases and J by 8 bases, with 11 bases left in between. Germline lookup yields CDR1 SGHNT and CDR2 YYREEE (reference sequence). The length of the CDR3 is 13 residues. The CDR3 region is CASSLVGGRGYTF. The CDR3 DNA follows: TGTGCCAGCAGCTTGGTGGGAGGGAGGGGCTACACCTTC.